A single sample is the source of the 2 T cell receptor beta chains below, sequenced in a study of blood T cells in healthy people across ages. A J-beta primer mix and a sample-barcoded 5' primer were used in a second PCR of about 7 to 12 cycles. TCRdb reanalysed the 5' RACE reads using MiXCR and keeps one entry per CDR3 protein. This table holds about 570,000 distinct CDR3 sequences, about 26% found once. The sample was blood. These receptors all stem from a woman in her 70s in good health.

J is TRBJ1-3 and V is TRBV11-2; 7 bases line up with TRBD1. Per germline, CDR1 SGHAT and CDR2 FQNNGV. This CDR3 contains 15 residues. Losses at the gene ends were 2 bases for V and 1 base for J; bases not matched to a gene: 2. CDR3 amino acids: CASSLKGASGNTIYF. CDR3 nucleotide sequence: TGTGCCAGCAGCTTAAAGGGGGCGTCTGGAAACACCATATATTTT. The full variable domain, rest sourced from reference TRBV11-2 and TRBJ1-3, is EAGVAQSPRYKIIEKRQSVAFWCNPISGHATLYWYQQILGQGPKLLIQFQNNGVVDDSQLPKDRFSAERLKGVDSTLKIQPAKLEDSAVYLCASSLKGASGNTIYFGEGSWLTVV.

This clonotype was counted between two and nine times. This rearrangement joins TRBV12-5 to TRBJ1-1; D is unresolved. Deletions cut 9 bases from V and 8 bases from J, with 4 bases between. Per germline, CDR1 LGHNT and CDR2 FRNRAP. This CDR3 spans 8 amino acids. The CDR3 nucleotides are TGTGCTAGGATAGAAGCTTTCTTT. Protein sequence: CARIEAFF.